These T cell receptor beta chains were read from a single sample in a study of blood T cell repertoires in COVID-19. Profiling relied on immunoSEQ multiplex PCR, and the TCRdb table lists in-frame clones only, not all of them. This table has almost 250,000 clones, around 86% appearing once. The sequenced material came from peripheral blood. These receptors came from a woman aged 55-75 years who had recovered from COVID-19. Both conserved end residues are part of each CDR3. A D gene is named only where the DNA matches it firmly. A clone size is listed for some rows: how often the clone was seen (once, few, many), or a class if it is expanded.

>NA|TRBJ1-1|NA|TRBV12-3/TRBV12-4
TGTGCCAGCAGTTTCGGCACTGAAGCTTTCTTT
CASSFGTEAFF
>NA|TRBJ1-1|once|TRBV5-5
TGTGCCAGCAGTCCCGTGACCGGGGGGAACACTGAAGCTTTCTTT
CASSPVTGGNTEAFF
>TRBD2|TRBJ2-7|NA|TRBV7-2
TGTGCCAGCAGCGCGACTAGCGGGGGCCCTGTCTTCTCCTACGAGCAGTACTTC
CASSATSGGPVFSYEQYF
>NA|TRBJ2-7|NA|TRBV11-2
TGTGCCAGCAGCCCTGGGGCAGGGACTTTCTACGAGCAGTACTTC
CASSPGAGTFYEQYF
>NA|TRBJ2-5|NA|TRBV29-1
TGCAGCGTTGGAGCTAGGGGCGAGACCCAGTACTTC
CSVGARGETQYF
>NA|TRBJ2-5|NA|TRBV12-3/TRBV12-4
TGTGCCAGCAGTTTACGGGAGACCCAGTACTTC
CASSLRETQYF
>NA|TRBJ2-1|NA|TRBV20-1
TGCAGTGCTAGAGATTCGGGACTGAAGTTCTTC
CSARDSGLKFF
>NA|TRBJ2-3|NA|TRBV9
TGTGCCAGCAGCGTAGGGCAGGGTACGGCAGATACGCAGTATTTT
CASSVGQGTADTQYF
>NA|TRBJ1-3|NA|TRBV18
TGTGCCAGCTCCCTGGACACTTCTAGGACAAACACCATATATTTT
CASSLDTSRTNTIYF
>NA|TRBJ2-3|NA|TRBV6-2/TRBV6-3
TGTGCCAGCAGTTACGGCAGAACAGATACGCAGTATTTT
CASSYGRTDTQYF
>TRBD2|TRBJ2-2|NA|TRBV19
TGTGCCAGTAGGAGCGGGGGGGCTCCGGCAGGGGAGCTGTTTTTT
CASRSGGAPAGELFF
>TRBD1|TRBJ2-2|NA|TRBV5-4
TGTGCCAGCAGCTCAGGACAGGGGGCGAACACCGGGGAGCTGTTTTTT
CASSSGQGANTGELFF
>NA|TRBJ2-1|NA|TRBV27
TGTGCCAGCAGACCCCAGAGCGGCAATGAGCAGTTCTTC
CASRPQSGNEQFF
>NA|TRBJ1-2|NA|TRBV19
TGTGCCAGTAGTATTGCGGGAAATGGCTACACCTTC
CASSIAGNGYTF
>TRBD1|TRBJ1-1|NA|TRBV27
TGTGCCAGCAGTTTAACCCTCCCGGGACAGGCGAACACTGAAGCTTTCTTT
CASSLTLPGQANTEAFF
>NA|TRBJ2-7|NA|TRBV11-2
TGTGCCAGCAGCTTAGAACGGGTTGCGTACGAGCAGTACTTC
CASSLERVAYEQYF
>NA|TRBJ1-3|once|TRBV6-6
TGTGCCAGCAGCTCCGGGGACTCTGGAAACACCATATATTTT
CASSSGDSGNTIYF
>NA|TRBJ1-5|NA|TRBV28
TGTGCCAGCAGCGTGTCCAGGGACAATCAGCCCCAGCATTTT
CASSVSRDNQPQHF